What follows are 9 T cell receptor beta chains derived from one specimen sequenced in a study of quantifying T cell responses using KT2 cells. As for the study in general: cDNA was made from DNase-treated RNA using alpha and beta constant primers.

An oligo carrying a UMI was ligated to the cDNA 3' end. The first PCR ran approximately 4 cycles with an equimolar RC1.1 and RC1.2 beta primer mix. TCRdb re-called the UMI-ligation and nested PCR reads with MiXCR, one entry per CDR3 protein. The table lists tens of thousands of distinct CDR3 sequences, about 9.9% of them singletons, with 8% to 13% in the top ten. Sequenced input: PBMCs spiked with cells of the T cell clone KT2. The origin of the receptors is a human donor.

The chain combines TRBV13 with TRBJ1-2; no clear D. Germline lookup yields CDR1 PRHDT and CDR2 FYEKMQ (reference sequence). V shed 4 bases and J shed 8 bases, with 17 bases lying between them. CDR3 size: 14 residues. The CDR3 sequence is CASSSRVASGGYTF. The CDR3, as DNA: TGTGCCAGCAGCTCGCGCGTGGCTTCGGGGGGCTACACCTTC.

This clonotype was counted at least ten times. The chain uses TRBV6-4 and TRBJ2-1; D remains unclear. This CDR3 region has 13 residues. CDR1 is MRHNA, CDR2 SNTAGT, per germline. The V end was cut by 4 bases, the J end by 6 bases, with 10 bases between. The CDR3 sequence is CASSATESNEQFF. CDR3 in DNA: TGTGCCAGCAGTGCCACAGAGTCCAATGAGCAGTTCTTC.

This clonotype came up a few times. This chain uses TRBV6-2 or TRBV6-3 with TRBJ2-2, with D possibly being TRBD2 (6 bases). V was clipped by 0 bases and J by 3 bases, with 23 bases between them. The CDR3 has 20 amino acids. CDR1 MNHEY and CDR2 SVGEGT come from the germline V gene. CDR3 protein: CASSYSVLARNQVDTGELFF. The CDR3 nucleotides are TGTGCCAGCAGTTACTCGGTCCTAGCGAGGAACCAAGTGGACACCGGGGAGCTGTTTTTT.

This clonotype was detected only a few times. This chain connects TRBV6-5 to TRBJ2-3; 8 nucleotides align to TRBD2. There are 17 residues in the CDR3. Germline values: CDR1 MNHEY, CDR2 SVGAGI. V shed 0 bases, J shed 4 bases, and the junction held 9 bases outside the gene matches. CDR3 in DNA: TGTGCCAGCAGTTACTCATCAGCGGGAGAAATCCCAGATACGCAGTATTTT. This gives the protein CASSYSSAGEIPDTQYF.

This clonotype was recorded a few times. The chain carries TRBV12-3 or TRBV12-4 and TRBJ1-2, with TRBD1 as a possible D gene (5 bases). The V and J ends lost 7 bases and 2 bases respectively, with 23 bases between them. This CDR3 is 17 amino acids long. Written as DNA, the CDR3 is TGTGCCAGCACCTTGGATCAACCGGGACGAGAAAACTATGGCTACACCTTC. Amino acids: CASTLDQPGRENYGYTF.

This clonotype occurred many times. The chain joins TRBV10-3 to TRBJ1-2; unclear D gene. Trimming shortened V by 4 bases and J by 6 bases, and 12 bases separated the two germline ends. Germline assignment: CDR1 ENHRY and CDR2 SYGVKD. The CDR3 length is 13 residues. The CDR3 DNA is TGTGCCATCAGTGCCAGGATGGGAGATGGCTACACCTTC. Protein product: CAISARMGDGYTF.

The gene calls are TRBV12-5 and TRBJ1-1; D uncertain. Germline loops: CDR1 LGHNT, CDR2 FRNRAP. V was shortened by 0 bases and J by 3 bases, with 14 bases between the two germline ends. This CDR3 is 16 amino acids long. The CDR3 nucleotides read TGTGCTAGTGGTTTGGTACTTCGGAGAGAGGACACTGAAGCTTTCTTT. Protein product: CASGLVLRREDTEAFF.

Here the CDR3 DNA reads TGTGCCAGCAGCTTAGGCAAACTCACTGAAGCTTTCTTT. Its protein is CASSLGKLTEAFF. V gene TRBV11-3 combines with J gene TRBJ1-1; D is uncertain. Trimming removed 1 base from V and 4 bases from J, with 7 bases in between. The CDR3 extends over 13 amino acids. Germline CDR1 reads SGHNT; CDR2 reads YENEEA. The full variable domain, completed using reference TRBV11-3 and TRBJ1-1, is EAGVVQSPRYKIIEKKQPVAFWCNPISGHNTLYWYLQNLGQGPELLIRYENEEAVDDSQLPKDRFSAERLKGVDSTLKIQPAELGDSAVYLCASSLGKLTEAFFGQGTRLTVV.

The table lists this clonotype with many counts. CDR3 loop: CSVAEAFNQPQHF. The CDR3 DNA is TGCAGCGTTGCGGAGGCCTTCAATCAGCCCCAGCATTTT. The chain joins TRBV29-1 to TRBJ1-5; D is uncertain. The CDR3 runs 13 residues. Germline V gene lookup returns CDR1 SQVTM and CDR2 ANQGSEA. Between the trimmed V and J ends, which lost 4 bases and 3 bases, there was a span of 10 bases.